This T cell receptor beta chain was identified during a study of blood T cell repertoires in COVID-19. Repertoires were generated with immunoSEQ multiplex PCR, while TCRdb's copy carries only in-frame clones and drops some. The sample carries 120,000 to 150,000 clones, more than 75% recorded once. The CDR3 contains 15 residues. J gave up 1 base and V 5 bases, and 7 bases lay outside the gene matches. The germline CDR1 and CDR2 sequences are LGHDT and YNNKEL (reference sequence). Sample: peripheral blood. The receptor comes from a human donor in a cohort sampled during active COVID-19. The V call is TRBV3-1 (or the pseudogene TRBV3-2), the J call TRBJ1-1; 7 nucleotides match TRBD1. Written as DNA, the CDR3 is TGTGCCAGCAGCGTCACCGGGACAGCGAACACTGAAGCTTTCTTT. Translated, it gives CASSVTGTANTEAFF.